One sample yielded the 21 T cell receptor beta chains listed below, sequenced in a study of graft-versus-host responses after intestinal transplantation. No antigen is known for these receptors. The protocol was immunoSEQ multiplex PCR, while the TCRdb copy is restricted to in-frame clones and leaves out a portion. The data contain 80,000 to 100,000 clones, 92% of them seen just once; the ten biggest clones take up approximately 0.18%. The sequences come from unstimulated CD4+ T cells sorted from spleen or lymph node cells, collected before intestinal transplant. The receptors were sampled from a human donor who received an intestinal transplant.

This clone was recorded a few times. Other DNA sequences of this sample code for an identical CDR3. J is TRBJ1-1 and V is TRBV11-2, with D perhaps matching TRBD1 (5 bases). The CDR3 totals 13 residues. Per the germline V gene, CDR1 is SGHAT and CDR2 is FQNNGV. With 4 bases removed from V and 5 bases from J, the gap between germline ends came to 11 bases. The CDR3 loop is CASSSQGGTEAFF. The CDR3 bases are TGTGCCAGCAGCTCTCAGGGTGGGACTGAAGCTTTCTTT.

The chain links TRBV6-5 to TRBJ1-1; the D is unclear. The CDR3 loop spans 16 amino acids. V was shortened by 2 bases and J by 0 bases, with 13 bases between the two germline ends. Germline loops: CDR1 MNHEY, CDR2 SVGAGI. The CDR3 region is CASSYAWAQMNTEAFF. In DNA form, the CDR3 reads TGTGCCAGCAGTTACGCTTGGGCACAGATGAACACTGAAGCTTTCTTT.

The chain joins TRBV10-3 to TRBJ1-5, with D hard to call. Germline CDR1 and CDR2: ENHRY and SYGVKD. V was pared by 0 bases and J by 7 bases, with 7 bases between. The CDR3 spans 13 residues. The CDR3 DNA is TGTGCCATCAGTGAGTCCGAGCTACAGCCCCAGCATTTT. Amino acids: CAISESELQPQHF.

V gene TRBV4-1 combines with J gene TRBJ2-7; possibly TRBD1 for D (6 bases). This CDR3 comprises 18 residues. Trimming shortened V by 4 bases and J by 0 bases, and 22 bases separated the two germline ends. Germline CDR1 is MGHRA and CDR2 is YSYEKL. CDR3: CASSRRTDLERSSYEQYF. CDR3 bases: TGCGCCAGCAGCCGAAGGACAGATCTTGAACGGAGCTCCTACGAGCAGTACTTC.

The chain employs TRBV13 and TRBJ2-7; TRBD2 agrees at 9 bases. From germline, CDR1 is PRHDT and CDR2 FYEKMQ (reference sequence). After removal of 5 bases from V and 1 base from J, the junction contained 6 bases not matched to a gene. The CDR3 consists of 15 residues. CDR3 sequence (DNA): TGTGCCAGCAGCCAGGGTCTAGCGGGATCCTACGAGCAGTACTTC. Translation: CASSQGLAGSYEQYF.

The chain uses TRBV4-2 and TRBJ1-6; the match to TRBD1 covers 7 bases. CDR3 size: 16 residues. CDR1 and CDR2 (germline): LGHNA, YNFKEQ. V lost 4 bases and J lost 9; bases outside the gene matches: 12. CDR3 nucleotide sequence: TGTGCCAGCAGCCTCAACCCGGGACAGTCGACTTCACCCCTCCACTTT. Its protein product is CASSLNPGQSTSPLHF.

The rearrangement links TRBV5-1 to TRBJ2-2, with 9 bases identical to TRBD2. The CDR3 is made up of 16 amino acids. The V gene's germline CDR1 is SGHRS and CDR2 YFSETQ. With V trimmed by 4 bases and J by 4 bases, 8 bases remained unmatched. CDR3 sequence: CASSPPEREATGELFF. CDR3 sequence (DNA): TGCGCCAGCAGCCCGCCGGAGCGGGAGGCCACCGGGGAGCTGTTTTTT.

The V call is TRBV30, the J call TRBJ2-7; no clear D gene. Germline V gene sequence: CDR1 GTSNPN, CDR2 SVGIG (reference sequence). V lost 3 bases and J lost 0, with 12 bases in between. The CDR3 length is 14 residues. The DNA for the CDR3 is TGTGCCTGGAGGGGCGCAGTCAGCTCCTACGAGCAGTACTTC. It translates to CAWRGAVSSYEQYF.

This clone was seen once. The chain combines TRBV7-6 with TRBJ1-5; D ambiguous. V gave up 5 bases and J gave up 3 bases, with 8 bases separating them. The germline V gene encodes CDR1 SGHVS and CDR2 FNYEAQ. The CDR3 covers 13 residues. CDR3 loop: CASSAGNNQPQHF. CDR3 bases: TGTGCCAGCAGCGCGGGGAACAATCAGCCCCAGCATTTT. The whole variable domain, remainder taken from reference TRBV7-6 and TRBJ1-5, is GAGVSQSPRYKVTKRGQDVALRCDPISGHVSLYWYRQALGQGPEFLTYFNYEAQQDKSGLPNDRFSAERPEGSISTLTIQRTEQRDSAMYRCASSAGNNQPQHFGDGTRLSIL.

The chain carries TRBV5-4 and TRBJ1-6, with TRBD1 matching over 9 bases. CDR3 length equals 12 residues. With V trimmed by 7 bases and J by 10 bases, 3 bases remained unmatched. CDR1 is SGHNT and CDR2 is YYREEE in the germline V gene (reference sequence). CDR3 sequence reads: CASGTGNSPLHF. CDR3 sequence (DNA): TGTGCCAGCGGGACAGGGAACTCACCCCTCCACTTT.

The chain has TRBV28 and TRBJ1-1; D unclear. The germline V gene has CDR1 MDHEN and CDR2 SYDVKM. The CDR3 is made up of 14 amino acids. V shed 8 bases and J shed 1 base, with 14 bases lying between them. The CDR3 DNA reads as TGTGCCAGCGAACCGGGCGGGAGGAACACTGAAGCTTTCTTT. Translation: CASEPGGRNTEAFF. Full variable domain (missing parts from reference TRBV28 and TRBJ1-1): DVKVTQSSRYLVKRTGEKVFLECVQDMDHENMFWYRQDPGLGLRLIYFSYDVKMKEKGDIPEGYSVSREKKERFSLILESASTNQTSMYLCASEPGGRNTEAFFGQGTRLTVV.

The chain employs TRBV27 and TRBJ1-1; the D is unclear. The V end was cut by 11 bases, the J end by 10 bases, with 17 bases between. This CDR3 spans 11 amino acids. CDR1 is MNHEY, CDR2 SMNVEV, per germline (reference sequence). The CDR3 DNA sequence: TGTGCCGCTGAGGAGGGAGAAGGAGCTTTCTTT. This codes for CAAEEGEGAFF.

The J gene is TRBJ1-2, the V gene TRBV7-2; 11 bases are shared with TRBD1. The CDR3 is 16 amino acids. Germline V gene sequence: CDR1 SGHTA, CDR2 FQGNSA. V lost 4 bases to trimming and J lost 2 bases; unmatched junction nucleotides: 6. The CDR3 bases are TGTGCCAGCAGCTCGGACAGGGGGCGAGAAAACTATGGCTACACCTTC. It specifies CASSSDRGRENYGYTF.

V gene TRBV9 combines with J gene TRBJ2-7, with 11 bases that match TRBD2. Losses at the gene ends were 0 bases for V and 2 bases for J; bases not matched to a gene: 13. The CDR3 consists of 19 residues. Germline CDR1 SGDLS, CDR2 YYNGEE. In nucleotides, the CDR3 is TGTGCCAGCAGCGTAGGCTCGGGACTAGCGGCTCTGACCCCCTACGAGCAGTACTTC. This sequence encodes CASSVGSGLAALTPYEQYF.

The V and J genes are TRBV11-1 and TRBJ1-4; unclear D gene. Deletions cut 1 base from V and 0 bases from J, with 12 bases between. The CDR3 runs to 17 residues. Germline V CDR1 and CDR2: SGHAT, FQDESV (reference sequence). CDR3: CASSLGRQRTTNEKLFF. In DNA form, the CDR3 reads TGTGCCAGCAGCTTAGGGCGGCAGCGGACAACTAATGAAAAACTGTTTTTT.

The chain couples TRBV18 to TRBJ2-7, with a possible D match to TRBD1 (6 bases). The germline gives CDR1 KGHSH, CDR2 LQKENI. The ends were cut back, 6 bases at V and 4 bases at J, with 10 bases in the middle. The length of the CDR3 is 12 residues. CDR3 in amino acids: CASSRTEYEQYF. The CDR3 region has the DNA TGTGCCAGCTCCCGGACAGAGTACGAGCAGTACTTC. Full variable domain (missing parts from reference TRBV18 and TRBJ2-7): NAGVMQNPRHLVRRRGQEARLRCSPMKGHSHVYWYRQLPEEGLKFMVYLQKENIIDESGMPKERFSAEFPKEGPSILRIQQVVRGDSAAYFCASSRTEYEQYFGPGTRLTVT.

The chain carries TRBV19 and TRBJ2-4; 10 nucleotides match TRBD2. V gave up 4 bases and J gave up 3 bases; unmatched junction bases: 6. Per germline, CDR1 LNHDA and CDR2 SQIVND (reference sequence). This CDR3 contains 16 residues. The CDR3 coding sequence is TGTGCCAGTAGTACCGAGCGGGAGGGATTCAAAAACATTCAGTACTTC. This gives the protein CASSTEREGFKNIQYF.

In its sample, this clone was seen once. The chain is built from TRBV30 and TRBJ1-1, with D hard to call. Per the germline V gene, CDR1 is GTSNPN and CDR2 is SVGIG (reference sequence). The ends were cut back, 1 base at V and 2 bases at J, with 5 bases in the middle. The CDR3 length is 12 residues. DNA for the CDR3: TGTGCCTGGAGTGGAGCTAACACTGAAGCTTTCTTT. Translating it yields CAWSGANTEAFF. Using reference TRBV30 and TRBJ1-1 for the parts outside the CDR3, the full variable domain is SQTIHQWPATLVQPVGSPLSLECTVEGTSNPNLYWYRQAAGRGLQLLFYSVGIGQISSEVPQNLSASRPQDRQFILSSKKLLLSDSGFYLCAWSGANTEAFFGQGTRLTVV.

This chain connects TRBV2 to TRBJ1-2; D is possibly TRBD1 (5 bases). Trimming pared 6 bases from V and 0 bases from J, leaving 14 bases between. CDR1 SNHLY and CDR2 FYNNEI come from the germline V gene. The CDR3 length is 15 residues. The CDR3 spells CASRSQGSANYGYTF. Here the CDR3 DNA reads TGTGCCAGCAGGAGCCAGGGATCAGCTAACTATGGCTACACCTTC.

This sequence joins TRBV2 and TRBJ1-6; tentative D call: TRBD1 (6 bases). CDR3 size: 16 residues. V lost 5 bases to trimming and J lost 0 bases, with 11 bases between them. Germline V gene sequence: CDR1 SNHLY, CDR2 FYNNEI. The DNA of the CDR3 is TGTGCCAGCAGTTTACAGGGAACCTCCTATAATTCACCCCTCCACTTT. Residues: CASSLQGTSYNSPLHF.

The chain joins TRBV5-1 to TRBJ2-5; tentative D call: TRBD2 (5 bases). CDR1 SGHRS and CDR2 YFSETQ come from the germline V gene. CDR3 length: 10 amino acids. Trimming left V 7 bases short and J 5 bases short, with 6 bases between. The CDR3, as DNA: TGCGCCAGCGGGGAGGAGACCCAGTACTTC. Its translation is CASGEETQYF.